The source of this TCR beta chain is a study of breast tumors, draining lymph nodes, adjacent tissues (dated by TCRdb to about 2016). About the investigation overall: TCR beta repertoires were compared across tumor, adjacent nontumor tissue and axillary lymph nodes obtained from breast cancer patients. The study was designed to assess the relationships and possible T-cell exchange between tumor, surrounding tissue and draining lymph node repertoires in human breast cancer.

Notes on this clonotype: This clone's antigen is unknown. A much more abundant neighbour one base away suggests this may be a read error.

For CDR1 and CDR2, the germline V gene lists SGHTA and FQGNSA. From V the trimming removes 7 bases and from J it removes 11 bases, while the gene matches leave 11 bases of the junction unaccounted for. The CDR3, cysteine through phenylalanine, is 15 amino acids long. Only the CDR3 region is kept as DNA, spanning 45 bases read in frame from base 1. Sequencing relied on an Illumina HiSeq 2000. TCR beta chain libraries were generated by multiplex PCR amplification. High-throughput sequencing was used to analyze the amplified TCR beta chain products. Using fastp trimming at Q25 and MiXCR clonotype assembly, TCRdb reanalyzed the public sequencing data and kept in-frame beta chains. Every CDR3 protein is listed once, alongside the most common genes and DNA of its rows. The sample data list around 290,000 distinct CDR3 sequences, and around 30% of these were observed just once. The ten biggest clones cover more than 0.85% of the sample.

Lymph node samples came from the axillary draining lymph nodes of breast cancer patients. Summary of the overall study and its limitations: T-cell repertoire diversity in tumors was found to be lower than in lymph nodes but higher than in nontumor tissue, and preferential V and J gene usage was observed. The similarity between tumor and nontumor tissue repertoires was significantly greater in luminal-like breast cancer than in basal-like breast cancer. The conclusion that tumor T cells originate in lymph nodes was presented as consistent with a hypothesis rather than as directly demonstrated. The data were considered consistent with most tumor T cells being derived from the lymph node and subsequently expanding within tumor tissue.

The sequence came from a female donor with breast cancer. Some clones in this sample may be carry-over from other donors' samples. Source material: axillary lymph node tissue. This receptor chain uses TRBV7-2 and TRBJ2-5, and 15 bases in between align with TRBD2. CDR3 region: CASIPGTSGRYEQYF. The DNA sequence is TGTGCCAGCATCCCCGGGACTAGCGGGAGGTATGAGCAGTACTTC.